This TCR beta chain derives from a study of OX40 agonist ivuxolimab in advanced cancers. The wider study: The group had a mean age of around 60 years, ranged from roughly 23 to 85, and was around 82% male. Findings of the study overall: CD8+ T cells showed, on average, more clonal expansion than CD4+ cells.

Libraries were prepared by immunoSEQ multiplex PCR; TCRdb keeps only in-frame clonotypes and omits some of them. The sample yields 71,000 or so clones, about 89% seen once. V was clipped by 9 bases and J by 6 bases; unmatched bases: 14. The CDR3 is made up of 15 amino acids. Germline CDR1 LNHDA, CDR2 SQIVND (reference sequence). Points on this clone: Its matching antigen is unknown.

The sample here was CD4+ or CD8+ T cells sorted from blood, taken in a trial of the OX40 agonist ivuxolimab. This TCR came from an adult with an advanced solid tumor such as melanoma, head and neck, liver or kidney cancer. V is TRBV19 and J is TRBJ1-2, with 9 bases lining up with TRBD1. The CDR3 coding sequence is TGTGCCAGCCTTGGTGGGACAGGGAATCTAAATGGCTACACCTTC. It encodes CASLGGTGNLNGYTF.